Listed below are T cell receptor beta chains from one sample, sequenced in a study of Graves' ophthalmopathy and Graves' hyperthyroidism. MiXCR, applied by TCRdb to the multiplex PCR reads, yields one record per CDR3 protein. Counted here are about 550,000 distinct CDR3 sequences, roughly 40% occurring once; the ten biggest clones make up about 4%. The sequenced sample was peripheral blood or thyroid tissue (not recorded which). These receptors came from an adult man with Graves' hyperthyroidism. Each CDR3 is given with its conserved first and last residue. The D gene is left open where the match is weak. Where a row states a size, it is once, few, many or the class of an expanded clone; other rows omit it.

clone_size,v_call,d_call,j_call,cdr3_aa,cdr3_nt
NA,TRBV5-8,NA,TRBJ1-5,CASSWVRGGSNQPQHF,TGTGCCAGCAGCTGGGTCAGGGGTGGAAGCAATCAGCCCCAGCATTTT
NA,TRBV29-1,NA,TRBJ1-1,CSAYTGFAFF,TGCAGCGCCTATACAGGGTTTGCTTTCTTT
many,TRBV7-9,NA,TRBJ1-2,CASGERGADGYTF,TGTGCCTCCGGCGAGAGGGGGGCCGATGGCTACACCTTC
NA,TRBV15,TRBD1,TRBJ1-1,CATSVNRGLGDTEAFF,TGTGCCACCAGCGTGAACAGGGGGCTGGGGGACACTGAAGCTTTCTTT
NA,TRBV5-1,TRBD1,TRBJ2-2,CASSFSGTGSTGGLFF,TGCGCCAGCAGCTTTTCCGGGACAGGGTCCACCGGGGGGCTGTTTTTT
NA,TRBV2,NA,TRBJ2-6,CASSGWANVLTF,TGTGCCAGCAGCGGGTGGGCCAACGTCCTGACTTTC
NA,TRBV7-4,NA,TRBJ2-5,CASSLRQDGGETQYF,TGTGCCAGCAGCTTACGGCAGGATGGGGGTGAGACCCAGTACTTC
few,TRBV15,NA,TRBJ2-3,CATSRARLAGPQYF,TGTGCCACCAGCAGAGCTCGACTGGCGGGGCCGCAGTATTTT
many,TRBV10-3,NA,TRBJ1-5,CAISPDNNQPQHF,TGTGCCATCAGTCCGGACAACAATCAGCCCCAGCATTTT
NA,TRBV25-1,TRBD2,TRBJ2-7,CASRITFSGSSHEQYF,TGTGCCAGCAGAATCACCTTTAGCGGGAGCTCCCACGAGCAGTACTTC
many,TRBV19,NA,TRBJ1-1,CASSISPDRNTEAFF,TGTGCCAGTAGTATCTCGCCGGACCGTAACACTGAAGCTTTCTTT
many,TRBV20-1,NA,TRBJ2-7,CSARDPWGSGYEQYF,TGCAGTGCTAGAGATCCCTGGGGGAGTGGATACGAGCAGTACTTC
many,TRBV2,NA,TRBJ1-4,CASRQQGGEKLFF,TGTGCCAGCAGGCAACAGGGTGGAGAAAAACTGTTTTTT
many,TRBV6-1,TRBD1,TRBJ1-2,CASIWTGKGTF,TGTGCCAGCATCTGGACAGGGAAAGGCACCTTC
many,TRBV7-2,TRBD2,TRBJ2-3,CASSRRTSGRAGDTQYF,TGTGCCAGCAGCCGGAGGACTAGCGGGAGGGCTGGAGATACGCAGTATTTT
NA,TRBV7-9,TRBD1,TRBJ2-7,CASSDGQGAIEQYF,TGTGCCAGCAGCGATGGACAGGGGGCTATTGAGCAGTACTTC
NA,TRBV19,NA,TRBJ2-5,CASSKVTLPKETQYF,TGTGCCAGTAGTAAGGTGACGTTACCAAAAGAGACCCAGTACTTC
many,TRBV4-1,TRBD1,TRBJ2-7,CASTDRDRGDEQYF,TGCGCCAGCACCGACCGGGACAGGGGTGACGAGCAGTACTTC
many,TRBV20-1,NA,TRBJ2-5,CSAKLALGTQYF,TGCAGTGCTAAACTTGCTTTGGGGACCCAGTACTTC
NA,TRBV9,TRBD2,TRBJ2-7,CASSPSETGGAEQYF,TGTGCCAGCAGCCCTTCAGAGACGGGGGGGGCTGAGCAGTACTTC
NA,TRBV7-2,NA,TRBJ2-5,CASSLAYF,TGTGCCAGCAGCTTAGCCTATTTC
NA,TRBV7-8,NA,TRBJ1-5,CASSRKWTQPQHF,TGTGCCAGCAGCAGAAAGTGGACTCAGCCCCAGCATTTT
NA,TRBV7-2,TRBD2,TRBJ2-7,CASSGTSGTSGLNEQYF,TGTGCCAGCAGCGGAACATCCGGGACTAGCGGGCTCAATGAGCAGTACTTC
many,TRBV2,NA,TRBJ1-1,CASSEGSAFTELDTEAFF,TGTGCCAGCAGTGAAGGTTCGGCTTTCACAGAGCTCGACACTGAAGCTTTCTTT
few,TRBV12-3/TRBV12-4,NA,TRBJ2-3,CASSSRQAQNTDTQYF,TGTGCCAGCAGCTCTAGACAGGCGCAAAACACAGATACGCAGTATTTT
NA,TRBV12-3/TRBV12-4,NA,TRBJ1-1,CASSFGGIEALF,TGTGCCAGCAGTTTTGGAGGGATTGAAGCTCTCTTT
NA,TRBV7-9,TRBD1,TRBJ2-2,CASNPTDRATGGELFF,TGTGCCAGCAATCCCACGGACAGGGCGACGGGCGGGGAGCTGTTTTTT
once,TRBV15,TRBD1,TRBJ2-5,CATSRGEQGAETQYF,TGTGCCACCAGCAGAGGGGAACAGGGGGCAGAGACCCAGTACTTC
many,TRBV12-3/TRBV12-4,TRBD1,TRBJ2-7,CASSARTGAPEQYF,TGTGCCAGCAGTGCCCGGACAGGGGCGCCCGAGCAGTACTTC
NA,TRBV5-1,NA,TRBJ1-2,CARLGEPEGMANYGYTF,TGCGCCAGGCTAGGAGAACCGGAGGGGATGGCTAACTATGGCTACACCTTC
many,TRBV16,NA,TRBJ1-2,CASSQFEANPGYTF,TGTGCCAGCAGCCAATTCGAGGCGAATCCTGGCTACACCTTC
many,TRBV20-1,NA,TRBJ1-1,CSADRQESKMNTEAFF,TGCAGTGCCGACCGACAGGAGTCTAAAATGAACACTGAAGCTTTCTTT
NA,TRBV7-9,TRBD1,TRBJ1-1,CASSSTLGTGAFGTEAFF,TGTGCCAGCAGCTCGACCCTTGGGACAGGGGCGTTTGGAACTGAAGCTTTCTTT
many,TRBV29-1,NA,TRBJ1-1,CSAYMNTEAFF,TGCAGCGCCTACATGAACACTGAAGCTTTCTTT
many,TRBV24-1,NA,TRBJ2-7,CAETLAGRSYEQYF,TGTGCCGAAACGTTGGCCGGGAGATCCTACGAGCAGTACTTC
many,TRBV27,NA,TRBJ1-1,CASSFVGTEAFF,TGTGCCAGCAGTTTCGTAGGCACTGAAGCTTTCTTT
NA,TRBV4-1,TRBD1,TRBJ1-1,CASSHITGQGKSEAFF,TGCGCCAGCAGCCATATAACGGGACAGGGCAAATCTGAAGCTTTCTTT
NA,TRBV29-1,TRBD1,TRBJ1-4,CSVEGDRGGIPTANEKLFF,TGCAGCGTTGAAGGGGACAGGGGGGGGATTCCCACGGCTAATGAAAAACTGTTTTTT
few,TRBV7-9,NA,TRBJ2-3,CASSLGSFFTDTQYF,TGTGCCAGCAGCTTAGGGTCGTTCTTCACAGATACGCAGTATTTT
few,TRBV28,TRBD1,TRBJ1-2,CASSSTGQGYYGYTF,TGTGCCAGCAGTAGCACGGGACAGGGCTACTATGGCTACACCTTC
few,TRBV3-1,NA,TRBJ2-5,CASSQELQGGREEETQYF,TGTGCCAGCAGCCAAGAGCTACAGGGGGGACGGGAGGAAGAGACCCAGTACTTC
NA,TRBV25-1,NA,TRBJ1-5,CAIGADGYSNQPQHF,TGTGCTATCGGGGCAGACGGCTATAGCAATCAGCCCCAGCATTTT